This T cell receptor beta chain was recovered during a study of vaccination effects on CD4 cells after COVID-19. Whole-study results and caveats: Among infection- and vaccine-induced clones, marked clonal contraction occurred late after vaccination.

Germline V gene lookup returns CDR1 SGHVS and CDR2 FNYEAQ. The CDR3 covers 13 residues. V was pared by 1 base and J by 7 bases, with 9 bases between. Viral peptide pools were used in the ViraFEST assay to expand antigen-specific CD4+ T cells, and sequencing came afterward. It was after approximately 10 days of culture that CD4+ T cells were isolated. This person's SARS-CoV-2 infection, confirmed by PCR, occurred between March and December 2020. Each culture had half its medium swapped for IL-2 medium on days 3 and 7. The method was immunoSEQ multiplex PCR; TCRdb's version includes in-frame clones alone and lacks a portion of them. This table holds 35,000 to 40,000 clones, over 60% found once. Of note for this clone: Its antigen is undetermined.

The sequence was obtained from a human donor who had a prior SARS-CoV-2 infection. The chain uses TRBV7-6 and TRBJ2-3; D gene ambiguous. The material sequenced was CD4+ T cells from PBMCs cultured with HCoV-NL63 spike peptides, taken before COVID-19 vaccination. The CDR3 sequence is CASSLVLGNTQYF. CDR3 DNA: TGTGCCAGCAGCTTAGTATTGGGAAATACGCAGTATTTT.